The present entry profiles one T cell receptor (beta chain) with its context. Its antigen is undetermined. The data derive from a study of graft-versus-host responses after intestinal transplantation. For the study at large: Transplantation in recipients was multivisceral, liver-intestinal, or isolated intestinal. Every one of the recipients received anti-thymocyte globulin induction and afterwards took tacrolimus and steroids for about 3 years. General study results and limits: There were GvH clones found in recipient marrow, and some of them appeared first in ileum or blood.

Assay used: immunoSEQ multiplex PCR; TCRdb lists only in-frame clones, some missing. The sample consists of about 50,000 clones, 80% to 95% of them appearing once. This CDR3 has 13 residues. With 4 bases removed from V and 0 bases from J, the gap between germline ends came to 6 bases. Per the germline V gene, CDR1 is LNHDA and CDR2 is SQIVND (reference sequence). The source of this sequence is a human donor who was the organ donor for an intestinal transplant. This sample comprised unstimulated CD4+ T cells sorted from spleen or lymph node cells, obtained before transplant. The chain links TRBV19 to TRBJ1-2; D remains unclear. CDR3 DNA: TGTGCCAGTAGTAAGGGCACTAACTATGGCTACACCTTC. Residues: CASSKGTNYGYTF.